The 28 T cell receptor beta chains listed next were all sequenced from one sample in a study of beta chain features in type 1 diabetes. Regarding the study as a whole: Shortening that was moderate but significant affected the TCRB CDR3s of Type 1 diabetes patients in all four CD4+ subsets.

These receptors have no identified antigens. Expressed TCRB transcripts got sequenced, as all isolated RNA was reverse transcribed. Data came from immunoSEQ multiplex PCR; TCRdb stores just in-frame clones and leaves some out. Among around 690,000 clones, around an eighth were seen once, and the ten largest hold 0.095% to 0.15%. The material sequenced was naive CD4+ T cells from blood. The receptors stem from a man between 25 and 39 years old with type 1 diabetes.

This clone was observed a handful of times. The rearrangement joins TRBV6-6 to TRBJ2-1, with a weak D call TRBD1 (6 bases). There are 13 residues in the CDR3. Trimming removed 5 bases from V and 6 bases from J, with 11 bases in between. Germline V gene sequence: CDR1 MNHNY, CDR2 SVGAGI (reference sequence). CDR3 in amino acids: CASSGHRVNEQFF. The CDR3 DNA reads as TGTGCCAGCAGTGGGCACAGGGTCAATGAGCAGTTCTTC.

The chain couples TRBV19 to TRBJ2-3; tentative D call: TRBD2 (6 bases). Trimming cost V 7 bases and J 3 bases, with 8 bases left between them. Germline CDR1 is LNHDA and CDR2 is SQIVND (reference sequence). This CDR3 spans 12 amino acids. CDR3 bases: TGTGCCAGTACCAGCGGGACAGATACGCAGTATTTT. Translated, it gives CASTSGTDTQYF.

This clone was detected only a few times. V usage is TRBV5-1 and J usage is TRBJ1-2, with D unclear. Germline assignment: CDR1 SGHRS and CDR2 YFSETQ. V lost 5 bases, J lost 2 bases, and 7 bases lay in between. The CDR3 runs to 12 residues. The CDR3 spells CASSTENYGYTF. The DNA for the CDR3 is TGCGCCAGCAGTACAGAGAACTATGGCTACACCTTC.

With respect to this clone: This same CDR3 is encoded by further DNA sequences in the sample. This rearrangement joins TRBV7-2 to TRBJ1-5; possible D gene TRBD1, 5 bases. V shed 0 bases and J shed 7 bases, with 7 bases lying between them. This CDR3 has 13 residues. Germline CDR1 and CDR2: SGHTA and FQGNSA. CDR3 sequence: CASSLAWGQPQHF. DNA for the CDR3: TGTGCCAGCAGCTTAGCATGGGGGCAGCCCCAGCATTTT.

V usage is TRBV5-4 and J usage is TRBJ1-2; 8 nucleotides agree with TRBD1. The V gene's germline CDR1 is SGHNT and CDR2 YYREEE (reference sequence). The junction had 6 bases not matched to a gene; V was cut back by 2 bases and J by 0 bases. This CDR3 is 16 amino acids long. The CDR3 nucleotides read TGTGCCAGCAGCTTTACAGGGGGAAACCCTAACTATGGCTACACCTTC. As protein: CASSFTGGNPNYGYTF.

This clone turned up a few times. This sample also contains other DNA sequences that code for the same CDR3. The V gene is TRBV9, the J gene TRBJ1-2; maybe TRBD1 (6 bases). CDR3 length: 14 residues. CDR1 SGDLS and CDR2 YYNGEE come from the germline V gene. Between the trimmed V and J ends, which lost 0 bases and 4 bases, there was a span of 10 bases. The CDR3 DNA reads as TGTGCCAGCAGCGTAGCGACAGGAACCTATGGCTACACCTTC. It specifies CASSVATGTYGYTF. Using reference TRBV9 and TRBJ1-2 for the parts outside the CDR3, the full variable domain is DSGVTQTPKHLITATGQRVTLRCSPRSGDLSVYWYQQSLDQGLQFLIQYYNGEERAKGNILERFSAQQFPDLHSELNLSSLELGDSALYFCASSVATGTYGYTFGSGTRLTVV.

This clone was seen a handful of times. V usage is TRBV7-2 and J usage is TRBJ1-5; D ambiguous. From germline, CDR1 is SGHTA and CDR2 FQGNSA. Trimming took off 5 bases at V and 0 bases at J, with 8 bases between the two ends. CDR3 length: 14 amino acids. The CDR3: CASSVGNSNQPQHF. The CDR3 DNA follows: TGTGCCAGCAGCGTCGGGAATAGCAATCAGCCCCAGCATTTT.

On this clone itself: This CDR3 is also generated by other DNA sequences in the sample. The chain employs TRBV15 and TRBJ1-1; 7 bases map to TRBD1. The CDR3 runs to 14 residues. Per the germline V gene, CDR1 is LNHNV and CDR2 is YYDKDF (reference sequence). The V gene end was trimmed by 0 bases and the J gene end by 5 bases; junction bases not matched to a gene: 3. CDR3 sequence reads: CATSRDPGGTEAFF. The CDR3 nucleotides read TGTGCCACCAGCAGAGACCCAGGGGGTACTGAAGCTTTCTTT.

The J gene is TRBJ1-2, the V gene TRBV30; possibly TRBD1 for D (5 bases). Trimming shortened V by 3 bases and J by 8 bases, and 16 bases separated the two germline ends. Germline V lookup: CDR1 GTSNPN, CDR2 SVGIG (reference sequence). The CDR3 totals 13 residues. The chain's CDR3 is CAWSTYSGTGYTF. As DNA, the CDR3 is TGTGCCTGGAGCACATACTCAGGGACCGGCTACACCTTC. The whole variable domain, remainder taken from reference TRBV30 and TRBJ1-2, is SQTIHQWPATLVQPVGSPLSLECTVEGTSNPNLYWYRQAAGRGLQLLFYSVGIGQISSEVPQNLSASRPQDRQFILSSKKLLLSDSGFYLCAWSTYSGTGYTFGSGTRLTVV.

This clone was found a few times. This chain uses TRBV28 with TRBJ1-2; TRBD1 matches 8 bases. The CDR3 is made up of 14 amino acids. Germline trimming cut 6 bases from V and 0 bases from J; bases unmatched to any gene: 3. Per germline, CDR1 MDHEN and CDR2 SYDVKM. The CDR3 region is CASRATGANYGYTF. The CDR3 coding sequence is TGTGCCAGCAGGGCGACAGGGGCTAACTATGGCTACACCTTC.

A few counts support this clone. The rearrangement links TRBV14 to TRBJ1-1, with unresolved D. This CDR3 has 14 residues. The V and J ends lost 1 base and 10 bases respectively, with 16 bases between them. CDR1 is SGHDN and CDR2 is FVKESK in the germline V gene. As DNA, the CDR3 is TGTGCCAGCAGCCAAGGGACCGCCGGGAGGAGAGCTTTCTTT. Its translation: CASSQGTAGRRAFF. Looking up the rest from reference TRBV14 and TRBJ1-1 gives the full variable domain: EAGVTQFPSHSVIEKGQTVTLRCDPISGHDNLYWYRRVMGKEIKFLLHFVKESKQDESGMPNNRFLAERTGGTYSTLKVQPAELEDSGVYFCASSQGTAGRRAFFGQGTRLTVV.

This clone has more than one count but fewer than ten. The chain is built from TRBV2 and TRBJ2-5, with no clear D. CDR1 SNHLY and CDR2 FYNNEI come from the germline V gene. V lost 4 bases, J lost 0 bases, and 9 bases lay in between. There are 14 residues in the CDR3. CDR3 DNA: TGTGCCAGCAGTGTTAGAGGAGACCAAGAGACCCAGTACTTC. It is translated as CASSVRGDQETQYF.

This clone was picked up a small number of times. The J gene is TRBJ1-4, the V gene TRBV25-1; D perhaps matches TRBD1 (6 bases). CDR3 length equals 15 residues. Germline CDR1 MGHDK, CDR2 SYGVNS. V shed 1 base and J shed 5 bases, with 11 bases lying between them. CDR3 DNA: TGTGCCAGCAGTGAATTCGACGGGACAAATGAAAAACTGTTTTTT. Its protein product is CASSEFDGTNEKLFF.

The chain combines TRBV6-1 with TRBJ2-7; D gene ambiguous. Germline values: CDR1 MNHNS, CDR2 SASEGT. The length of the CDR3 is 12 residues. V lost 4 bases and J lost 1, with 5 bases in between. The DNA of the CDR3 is TGTGCCAGCAGTGGCCCTTCCTACGAGCAGTACTTC. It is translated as CASSGPSYEQYF.

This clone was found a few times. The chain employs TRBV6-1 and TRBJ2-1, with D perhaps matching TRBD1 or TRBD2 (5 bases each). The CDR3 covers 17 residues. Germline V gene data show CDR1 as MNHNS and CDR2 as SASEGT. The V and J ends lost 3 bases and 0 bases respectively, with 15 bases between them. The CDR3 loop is CASSDYWDASSYNEQFF. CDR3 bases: TGTGCCAGCAGTGATTATTGGGACGCTTCCTCCTACAATGAGCAGTTCTTC.

CDR3 amino acids: CASSQDVTVAKNIQYF. The CDR3 DNA follows: TGCGCCAGCAGCCAAGATGTAACAGTAGCCAAAAACATTCAGTACTTC. V usage is TRBV4-3 and J usage is TRBJ2-4; D is undetermined. This CDR3 is 16 amino acids long. Germline CDR1 reads LGHNA; CDR2 reads YSLEER. V lost 0 bases and J lost 0, with 9 bases in between.

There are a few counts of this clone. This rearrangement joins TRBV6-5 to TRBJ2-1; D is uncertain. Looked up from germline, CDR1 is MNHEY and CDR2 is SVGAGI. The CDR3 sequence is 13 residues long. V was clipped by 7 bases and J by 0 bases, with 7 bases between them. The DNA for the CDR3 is TGTGCCAGCACCGCGAGCTCCTACAATGAGCAGTTCTTC. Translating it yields CASTASSYNEQFF.

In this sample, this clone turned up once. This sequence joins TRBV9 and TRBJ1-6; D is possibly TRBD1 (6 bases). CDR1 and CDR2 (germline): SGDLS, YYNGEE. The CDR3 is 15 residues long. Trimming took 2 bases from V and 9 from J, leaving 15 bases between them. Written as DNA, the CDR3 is TGTGCCAGCAGCGTTTTGGACAGTTTGATTTCACCCCTCCACTTT. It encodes CASSVLDSLISPLHF. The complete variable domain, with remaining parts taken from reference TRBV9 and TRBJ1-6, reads DSGVTQTPKHLITATGQRVTLRCSPRSGDLSVYWYQQSLDQGLQFLIQYYNGEERAKGNILERFSAQQFPDLHSELNLSSLELGDSALYFCASSVLDSLISPLHFGNGTRLTVT.

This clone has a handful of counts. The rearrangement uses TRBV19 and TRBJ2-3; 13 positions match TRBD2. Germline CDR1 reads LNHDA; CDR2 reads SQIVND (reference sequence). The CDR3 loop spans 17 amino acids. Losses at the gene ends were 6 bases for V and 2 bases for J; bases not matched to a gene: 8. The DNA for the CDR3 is TGTGCCAGTAGGCGAGGGGGACTAGCGGGAACCACAGATACGCAGTATTTT. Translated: CASRRGGLAGTTDTQYF. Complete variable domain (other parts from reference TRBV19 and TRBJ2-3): DGGITQSPKYLFRKEGQNVTLSCEQNLNHDAMYWYRQDPGQGLRLIYYSQIVNDFQKGDIAEGYSVSREKKESFPLTVTSAQKNPTAFYLCASRRGGLAGTTDTQYFGPGTRLTVL.

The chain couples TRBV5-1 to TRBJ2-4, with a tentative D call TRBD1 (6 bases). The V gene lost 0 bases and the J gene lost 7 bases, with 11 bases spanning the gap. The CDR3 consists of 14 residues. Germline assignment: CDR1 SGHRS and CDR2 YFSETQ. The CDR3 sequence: CASSLGTEGNIQYF. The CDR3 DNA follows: TGCGCCAGCAGCTTGGGGACAGAAGGGAACATTCAGTACTTC.

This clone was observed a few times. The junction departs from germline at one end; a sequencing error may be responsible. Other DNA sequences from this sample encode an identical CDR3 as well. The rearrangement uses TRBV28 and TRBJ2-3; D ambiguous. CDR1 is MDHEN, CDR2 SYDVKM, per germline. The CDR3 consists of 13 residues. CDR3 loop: CASSLSGTDTQYF. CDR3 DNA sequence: TGTGCCAGCAGTTTATCAGGCACGGATACGCAGTATTTT.

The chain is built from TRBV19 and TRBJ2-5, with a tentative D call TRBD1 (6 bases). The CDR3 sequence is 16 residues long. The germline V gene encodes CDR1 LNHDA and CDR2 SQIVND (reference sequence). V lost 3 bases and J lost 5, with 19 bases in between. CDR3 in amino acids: CASSIAWSGQGETQYF. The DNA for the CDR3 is TGTGCCAGTAGTATTGCCTGGTCCGGGCAGGGGGAGACCCAGTACTTC.

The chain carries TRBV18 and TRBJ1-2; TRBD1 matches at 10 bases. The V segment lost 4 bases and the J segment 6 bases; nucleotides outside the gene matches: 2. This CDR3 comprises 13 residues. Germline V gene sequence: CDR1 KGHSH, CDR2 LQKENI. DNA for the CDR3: TGTGCCAGCTCACTTGGACAGGGGGATGGCTACACCTTC. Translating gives CASSLGQGDGYTF. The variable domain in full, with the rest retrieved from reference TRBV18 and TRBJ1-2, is NAGVMQNPRHLVRRRGQEARLRCSPMKGHSHVYWYRQLPEEGLKFMVYLQKENIIDESGMPKERFSAEFPKEGPSILRIQQVVRGDSAAYFCASSLGQGDGYTFGSGTRLTVV.

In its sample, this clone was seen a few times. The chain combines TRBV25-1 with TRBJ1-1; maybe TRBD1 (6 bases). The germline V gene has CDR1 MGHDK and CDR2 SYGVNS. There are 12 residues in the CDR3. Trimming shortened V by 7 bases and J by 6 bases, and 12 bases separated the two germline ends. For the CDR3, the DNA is TGTGCCAGCACCCAGGGGCGGGCTGAAGCTTTCTTT. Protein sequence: CASTQGRAEAFF.

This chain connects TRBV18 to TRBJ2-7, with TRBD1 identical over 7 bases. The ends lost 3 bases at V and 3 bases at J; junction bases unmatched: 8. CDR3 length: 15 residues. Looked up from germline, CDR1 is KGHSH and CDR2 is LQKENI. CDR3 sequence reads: CASSPTGQLNYEQYF. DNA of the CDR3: TGTGCCAGCTCACCGACGGGACAGCTAAACTACGAGCAGTACTTC. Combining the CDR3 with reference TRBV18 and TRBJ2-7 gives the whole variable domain NAGVMQNPRHLVRRRGQEARLRCSPMKGHSHVYWYRQLPEEGLKFMVYLQKENIIDESGMPKERFSAEFPKEGPSILRIQQVVRGDSAAYFCASSPTGQLNYEQYFGPGTRLTVT.

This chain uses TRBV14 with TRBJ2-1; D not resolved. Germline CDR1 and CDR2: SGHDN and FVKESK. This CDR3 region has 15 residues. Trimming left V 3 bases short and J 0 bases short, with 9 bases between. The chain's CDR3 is CASSHGSNSYNEQFF. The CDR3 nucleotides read TGTGCCAGCAGCCATGGCAGCAACTCCTACAATGAGCAGTTCTTC. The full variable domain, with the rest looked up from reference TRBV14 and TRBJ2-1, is EAGVTQFPSHSVIEKGQTVTLRCDPISGHDNLYWYRRVMGKEIKFLLHFVKESKQDESGMPNNRFLAERTGGTYSTLKVQPAELEDSGVYFCASSHGSNSYNEQFFGPGTRLTVL.

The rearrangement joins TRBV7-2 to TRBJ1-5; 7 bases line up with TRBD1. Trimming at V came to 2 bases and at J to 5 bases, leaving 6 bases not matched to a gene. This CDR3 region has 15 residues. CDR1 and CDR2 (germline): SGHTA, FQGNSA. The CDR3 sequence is CASSLMRQGDQPQHF. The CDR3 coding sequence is TGTGCCAGCAGCTTAATGAGACAGGGTGATCAGCCCCAGCATTTT.

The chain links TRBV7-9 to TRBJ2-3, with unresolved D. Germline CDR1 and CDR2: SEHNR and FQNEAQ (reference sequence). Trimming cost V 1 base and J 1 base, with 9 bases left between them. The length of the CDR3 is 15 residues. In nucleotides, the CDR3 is TGTGCCAGCAGCTTAGTTCCTACCCGCACAGATACGCAGTATTTT. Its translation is CASSLVPTRTDTQYF.